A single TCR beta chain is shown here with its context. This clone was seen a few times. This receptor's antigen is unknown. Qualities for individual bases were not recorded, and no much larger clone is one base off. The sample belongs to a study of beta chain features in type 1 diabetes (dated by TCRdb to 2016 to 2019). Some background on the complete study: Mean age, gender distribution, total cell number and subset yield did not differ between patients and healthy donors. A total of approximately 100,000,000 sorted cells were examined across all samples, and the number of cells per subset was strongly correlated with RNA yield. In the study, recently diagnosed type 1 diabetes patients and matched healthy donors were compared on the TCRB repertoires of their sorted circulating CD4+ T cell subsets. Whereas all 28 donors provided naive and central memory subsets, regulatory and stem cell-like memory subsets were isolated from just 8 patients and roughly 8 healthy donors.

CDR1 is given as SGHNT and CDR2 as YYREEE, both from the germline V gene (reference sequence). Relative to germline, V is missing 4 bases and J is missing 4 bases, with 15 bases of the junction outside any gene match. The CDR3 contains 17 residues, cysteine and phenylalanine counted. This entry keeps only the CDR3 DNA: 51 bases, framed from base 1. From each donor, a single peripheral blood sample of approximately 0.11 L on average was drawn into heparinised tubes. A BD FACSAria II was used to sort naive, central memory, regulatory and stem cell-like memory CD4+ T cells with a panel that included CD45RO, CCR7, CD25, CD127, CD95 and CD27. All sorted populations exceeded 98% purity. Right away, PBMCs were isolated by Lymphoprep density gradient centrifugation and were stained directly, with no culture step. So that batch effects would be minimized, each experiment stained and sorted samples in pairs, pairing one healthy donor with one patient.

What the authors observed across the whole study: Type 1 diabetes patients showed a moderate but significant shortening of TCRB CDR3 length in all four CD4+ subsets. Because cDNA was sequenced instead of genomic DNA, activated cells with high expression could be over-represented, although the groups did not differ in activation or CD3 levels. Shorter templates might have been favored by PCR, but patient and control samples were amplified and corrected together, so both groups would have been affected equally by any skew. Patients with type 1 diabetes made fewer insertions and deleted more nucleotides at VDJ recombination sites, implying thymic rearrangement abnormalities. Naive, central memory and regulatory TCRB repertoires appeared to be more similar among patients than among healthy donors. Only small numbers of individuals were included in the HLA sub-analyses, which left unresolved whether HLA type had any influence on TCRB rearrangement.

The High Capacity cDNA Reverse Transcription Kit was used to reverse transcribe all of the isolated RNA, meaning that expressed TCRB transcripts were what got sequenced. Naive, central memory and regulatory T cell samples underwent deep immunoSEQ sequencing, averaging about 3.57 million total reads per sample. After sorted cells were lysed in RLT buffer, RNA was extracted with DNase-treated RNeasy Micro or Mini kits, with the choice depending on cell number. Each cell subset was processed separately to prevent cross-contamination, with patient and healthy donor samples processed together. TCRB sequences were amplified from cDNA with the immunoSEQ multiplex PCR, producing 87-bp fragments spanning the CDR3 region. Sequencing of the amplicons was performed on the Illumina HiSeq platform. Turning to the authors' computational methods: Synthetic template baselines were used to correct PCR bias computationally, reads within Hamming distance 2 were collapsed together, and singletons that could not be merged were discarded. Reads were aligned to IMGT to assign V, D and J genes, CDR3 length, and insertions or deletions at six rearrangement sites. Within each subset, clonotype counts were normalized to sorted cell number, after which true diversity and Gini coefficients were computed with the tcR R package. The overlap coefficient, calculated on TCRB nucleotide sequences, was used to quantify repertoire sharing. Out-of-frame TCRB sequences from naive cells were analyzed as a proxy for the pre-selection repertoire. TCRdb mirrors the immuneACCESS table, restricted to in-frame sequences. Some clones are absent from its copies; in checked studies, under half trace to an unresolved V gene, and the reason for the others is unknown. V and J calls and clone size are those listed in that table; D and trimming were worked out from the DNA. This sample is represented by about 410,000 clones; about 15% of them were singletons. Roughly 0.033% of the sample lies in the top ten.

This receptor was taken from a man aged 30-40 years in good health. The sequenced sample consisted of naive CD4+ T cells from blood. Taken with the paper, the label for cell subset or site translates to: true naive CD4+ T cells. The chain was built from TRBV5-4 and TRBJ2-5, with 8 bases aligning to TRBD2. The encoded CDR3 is CASSHQTSAKSGETQYF. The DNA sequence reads TGTGCCAGCAGCCATCAGACTAGCGCTAAGTCGGGAGAGACCCAGTACTTC. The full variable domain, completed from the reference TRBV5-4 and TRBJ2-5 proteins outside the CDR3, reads ETGVTQSPTHLIKTRGQQVTLRCSSQSGHNTVSWYQQALGQGPQFIFQYYREEENGRGNFPPRFSGLQFPNYSSELNVNALELDDSALYLCASSHQTSAKSGETQYFGPGTRLLVL.